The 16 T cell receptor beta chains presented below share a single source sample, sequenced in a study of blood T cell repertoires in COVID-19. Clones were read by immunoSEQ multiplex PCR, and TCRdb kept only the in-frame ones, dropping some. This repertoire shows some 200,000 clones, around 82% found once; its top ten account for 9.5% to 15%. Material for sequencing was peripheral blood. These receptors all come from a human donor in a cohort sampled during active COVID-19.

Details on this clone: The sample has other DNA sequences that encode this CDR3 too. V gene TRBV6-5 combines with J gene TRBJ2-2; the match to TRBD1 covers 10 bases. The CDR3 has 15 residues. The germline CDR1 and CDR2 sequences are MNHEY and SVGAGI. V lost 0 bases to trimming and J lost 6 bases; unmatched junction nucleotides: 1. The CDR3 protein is CASSYSGTGAGELFF. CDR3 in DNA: TGTGCCAGCAGTTACTCGGGGACAGGGGCCGGGGAGCTGTTTTTT.

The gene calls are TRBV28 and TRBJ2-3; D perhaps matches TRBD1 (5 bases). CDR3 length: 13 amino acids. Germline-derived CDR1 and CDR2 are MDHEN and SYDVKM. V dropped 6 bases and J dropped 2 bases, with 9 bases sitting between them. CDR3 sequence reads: CASRLGATDTQYF. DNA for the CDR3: TGTGCCAGCAGGCTTGGGGCCACAGATACGCAGTATTTT.

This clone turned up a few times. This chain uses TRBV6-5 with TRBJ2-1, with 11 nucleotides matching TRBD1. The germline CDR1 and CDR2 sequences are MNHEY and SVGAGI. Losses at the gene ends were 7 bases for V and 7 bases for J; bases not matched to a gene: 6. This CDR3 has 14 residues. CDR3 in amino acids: CASTQDRGQNEQFF. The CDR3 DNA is TGTGCCAGCACCCAGGACAGGGGGCAAAATGAGCAGTTCTTC.

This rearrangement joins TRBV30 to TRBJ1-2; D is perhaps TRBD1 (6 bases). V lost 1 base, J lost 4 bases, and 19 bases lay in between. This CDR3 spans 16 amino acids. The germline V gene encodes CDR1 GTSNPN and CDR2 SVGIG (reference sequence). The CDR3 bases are TGTGCCTGGAGTGAGGACAGTAGGCCCCGCTCCTATGGCTACACCTTC. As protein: CAWSEDSRPRSYGYTF.

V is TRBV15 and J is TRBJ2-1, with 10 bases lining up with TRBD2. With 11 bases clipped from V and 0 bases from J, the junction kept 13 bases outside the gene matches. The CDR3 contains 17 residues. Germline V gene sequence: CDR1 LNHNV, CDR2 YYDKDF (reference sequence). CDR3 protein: CASEREGRVYSYNEQFF. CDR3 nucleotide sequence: TGTGCCTCGGAGCGGGAGGGCAGGGTATACTCCTACAATGAGCAGTTCTTC.

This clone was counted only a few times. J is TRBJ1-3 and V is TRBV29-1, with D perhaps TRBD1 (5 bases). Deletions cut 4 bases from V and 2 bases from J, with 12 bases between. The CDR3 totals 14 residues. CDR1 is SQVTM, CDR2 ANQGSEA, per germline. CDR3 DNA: TGCAGCGTTGTCCTACAGGCAGCTGGAAACACCATATATTTT. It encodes CSVVLQAAGNTIYF.

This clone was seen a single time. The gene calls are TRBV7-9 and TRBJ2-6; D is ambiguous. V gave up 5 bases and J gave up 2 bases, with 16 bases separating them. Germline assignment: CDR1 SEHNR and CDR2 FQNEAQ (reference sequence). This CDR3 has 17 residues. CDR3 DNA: TGTGCCAGCAGCACTTCCTTGAGTCTAGCTGGGGCCAACGTCCTGACTTTC. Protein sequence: CASSTSLSLAGANVLTF.

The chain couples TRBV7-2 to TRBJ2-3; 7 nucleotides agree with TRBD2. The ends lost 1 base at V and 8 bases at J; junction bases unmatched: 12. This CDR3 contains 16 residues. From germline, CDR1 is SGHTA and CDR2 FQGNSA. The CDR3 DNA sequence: TGTGCCAGCAGCTTAGTTGGCGGGGGATGGGATGGTACGCAGTATTTT. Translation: CASSLVGGGWDGTQYF.

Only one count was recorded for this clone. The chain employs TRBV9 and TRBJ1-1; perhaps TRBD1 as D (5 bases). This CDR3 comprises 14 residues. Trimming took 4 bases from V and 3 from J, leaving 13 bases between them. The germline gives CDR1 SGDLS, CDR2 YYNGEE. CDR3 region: CASSLSPQDTEAFF. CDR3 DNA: TGTGCCAGCAGCCTTAGTCCACAGGACACTGAAGCTTTCTTT.

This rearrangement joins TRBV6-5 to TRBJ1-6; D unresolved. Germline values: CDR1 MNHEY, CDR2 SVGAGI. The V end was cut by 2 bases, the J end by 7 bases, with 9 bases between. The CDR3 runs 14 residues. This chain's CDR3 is CASSYGTENSPLHF. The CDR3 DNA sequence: TGTGCCAGCAGTTACGGTACAGAGAATTCACCCCTCCACTTT.

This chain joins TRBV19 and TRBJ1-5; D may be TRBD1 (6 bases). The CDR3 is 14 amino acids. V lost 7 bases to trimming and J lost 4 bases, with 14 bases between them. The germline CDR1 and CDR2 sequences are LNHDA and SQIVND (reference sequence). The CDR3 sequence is CASTIIQGNQPQHF. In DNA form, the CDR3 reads TGTGCCAGTACCATAATTCAGGGGAATCAGCCCCAGCATTTT.

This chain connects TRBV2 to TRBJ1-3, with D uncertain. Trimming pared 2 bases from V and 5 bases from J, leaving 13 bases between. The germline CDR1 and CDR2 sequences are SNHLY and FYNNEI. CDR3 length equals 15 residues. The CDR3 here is CASSESQPGRNTIYF. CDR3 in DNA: TGTGCCAGCAGTGAAAGCCAGCCAGGTCGAAACACCATATATTTT.

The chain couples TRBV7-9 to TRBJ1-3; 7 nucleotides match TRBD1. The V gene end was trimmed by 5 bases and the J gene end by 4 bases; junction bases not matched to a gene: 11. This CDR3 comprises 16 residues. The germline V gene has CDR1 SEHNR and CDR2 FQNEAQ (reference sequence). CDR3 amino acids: CASSPDFDREGNTIYF. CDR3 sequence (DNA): TGTGCCAGCAGCCCAGACTTCGACAGGGAAGGAAACACCATATATTTT.

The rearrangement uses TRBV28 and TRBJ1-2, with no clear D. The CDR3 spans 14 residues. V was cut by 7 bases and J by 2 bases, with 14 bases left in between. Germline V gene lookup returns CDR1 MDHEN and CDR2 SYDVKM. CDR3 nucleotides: TGTGCCAGCACTGATGTTGGGAGGAACTATGGCTACACCTTC. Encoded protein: CASTDVGRNYGYTF.

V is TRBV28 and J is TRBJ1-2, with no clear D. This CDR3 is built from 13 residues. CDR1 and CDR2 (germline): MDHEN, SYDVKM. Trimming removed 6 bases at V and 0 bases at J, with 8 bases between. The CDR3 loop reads CASSTYSNYGYTF. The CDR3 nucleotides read TGTGCCAGCAGCACCTACTCTAACTATGGCTACACCTTC.

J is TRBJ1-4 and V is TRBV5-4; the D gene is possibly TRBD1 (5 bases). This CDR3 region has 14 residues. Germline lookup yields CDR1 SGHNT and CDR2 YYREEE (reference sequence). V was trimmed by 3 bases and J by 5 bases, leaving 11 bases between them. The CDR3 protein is CASSSGDWNEKLFF. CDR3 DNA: TGTGCCAGCAGCTCGGGGGATTGGAATGAAAAACTGTTTTTT. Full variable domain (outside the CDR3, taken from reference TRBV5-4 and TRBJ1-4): ETGVTQSPTHLIKTRGQQVTLRCSSQSGHNTVSWYQQALGQGPQFIFQYYREEENGRGNFPPRFSGLQFPNYSSELNVNALELDDSALYLCASSSGDWNEKLFFGSGTQLSVL.